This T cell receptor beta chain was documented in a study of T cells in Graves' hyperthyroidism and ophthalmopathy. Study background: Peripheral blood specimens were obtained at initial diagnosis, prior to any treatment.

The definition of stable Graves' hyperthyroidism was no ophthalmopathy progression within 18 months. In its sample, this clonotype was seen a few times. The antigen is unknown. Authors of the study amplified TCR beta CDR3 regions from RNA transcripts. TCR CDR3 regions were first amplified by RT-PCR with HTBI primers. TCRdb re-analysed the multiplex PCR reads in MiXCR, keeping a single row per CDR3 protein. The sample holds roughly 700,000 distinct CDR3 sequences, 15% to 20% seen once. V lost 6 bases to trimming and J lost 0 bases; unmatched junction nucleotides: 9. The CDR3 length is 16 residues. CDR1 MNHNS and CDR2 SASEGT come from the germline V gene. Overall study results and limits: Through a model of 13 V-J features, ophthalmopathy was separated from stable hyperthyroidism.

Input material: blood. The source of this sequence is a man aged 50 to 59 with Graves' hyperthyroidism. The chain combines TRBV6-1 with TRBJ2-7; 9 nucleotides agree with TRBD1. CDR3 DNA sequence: TGTGCCAGCAGGGAAACAGGGGGCCTCCCCTCCTACGAGCAGTACTTC. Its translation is CASRETGGLPSYEQYF.